These T cell receptor beta chains were read from a single sample in a study of identical twins. MiXCR, applied by TCRdb to the 5' RACE reads, yields one record per CDR3 protein. The sample contains about 210,000 distinct CDR3 sequences, over 8% of which appear only once. Sequencing was performed on memory (CD45RO+) T cells sorted from blood. Every receptor here comes from a young woman in good health. CDR3s include the opening cysteine and the closing phenylalanine or tryptophan. The order of the fields is J gene, clone size, D gene, V gene, CDR3 protein, CDR3 DNA. D genes are given only for firm matches. Rows may omit the clone size; those that give it use once, few, many or a size class.

>TRBJ2-2|few|TRBD2|TRBV3-1
CASSQGGGTGELFF
TGTGCCAGCAGCCAAGGCGGGGGCACCGGGGAGCTGTTTTTT
>TRBJ2-5|few|TRBD1|TRBV19
CASSVGTGGKEETQYF
TGTGCCAGTAGTGTCGGGACAGGGGGCAAAGAAGAGACCCAGTACTTC
>TRBJ1-1|few|-|TRBV12-3/TRBV12-4
CASSLSTVGTAFF
TGTGCCAGCAGTTTATCTACAGTCGGGACAGCTTTCTTT
>TRBJ1-5|many|TRBD1|TRBV3-1
CASSQGTGSNQPQHF
TGTGCCAGCAGCCAAGGGACAGGTAGCAATCAGCCCCAGCATTTT
>TRBJ2-1|many|-|TRBV5-1
CASSLPPGSSYNEQFF
TGCGCCAGCAGCTTACCCCCCGGTAGCTCCTACAATGAGCAGTTCTTC
>TRBJ2-7|-|TRBD2|TRBV9
CASSVTSGGSYEQYF
TGTGCCAGCAGCGTAACTAGCGGGGGCTCCTACGAGCAGTACTTC
>TRBJ2-3|many|TRBD2|TRBV12-5
CASDTGTSAPDTQYF
TGTGCTAGTGACACCGGGACTAGCGCCCCAGATACGCAGTATTTT
>TRBJ2-7|many|-|TRBV7-9
CASRKGVEQYF
TGTGCCAGCAGAAAGGGGGTCGAGCAGTACTTC
>TRBJ2-5|-|-|TRBV7-9
CASRPTSGDTQYF
TGTGCCAGCAGGCCAACTAGTGGAGACACCCAGTACTTC
>TRBJ2-2|-|TRBD2|TRBV5-1
CASSGTSGNTGELFF
TGCGCCAGCAGTGGGACTAGCGGAAACACCGGGGAGCTGTTTTTT
>TRBJ2-5|few|-|TRBV9
CASSVDVRGGETQYF
TGTGCCAGCAGCGTAGATGTGAGGGGTGGAGAGACCCAGTACTTC
>TRBJ2-5|-|-|TRBV6-1
CASSRQGGETQYF
TGTGCCAGCAGTCGACAGGGAGGGGAGACCCAGTACTTC
>TRBJ1-6|-|-|TRBV6-5
CASILRSPLHF
TGTGCCAGCATACTCCGATCTCCCCTCCACTTT
>TRBJ2-3|few|-|TRBV4-1
CASSRKGGTDTQYF
TGCGCCAGCAGCCGCAAAGGTGGGACAGATACGCAGTATTTT
>TRBJ2-1|many|TRBD1|TRBV7-9
CASSKTGGGEQFF
TGTGCCAGCAGCAAGACAGGGGGCGGCGAGCAGTTCTTC
>TRBJ2-7|-|TRBD1|TRBV12-5
CASNLGTKGALYEQYF
TGTGCTAGTAATCTCGGGACAAAGGGGGCTCTCTACGAGCAGTACTTC
>TRBJ1-5|-|-|TRBV12-3/TRBV12-4
CASSPSRAQRPQHF
TGTGCCAGCAGTCCCTCGCGGGCCCAGAGGCCCCAGCATTTT
>TRBJ2-1|-|-|TRBV20-1
CSASDGRPYNEQFF
TGCAGTGCTAGCGACGGGAGACCCTACAATGAGCAGTTCTTC
>TRBJ2-3|few|TRBD2|TRBV5-1
CASSRYLAGALTDTQYF
TGCGCCAGCAGCCGCTATCTAGCGGGGGCCCTCACAGATACGCAGTATTTT
>TRBJ1-1|few|TRBD1|TRBV5-4
CASISGTGGTEAFF
TGTGCCAGCATCTCCGGGACAGGGGGGACTGAAGCTTTCTTT
>TRBJ2-5|few|-|TRBV6-5
CASSHPGAVGETQYF
TGTGCCAGCAGTCACCCTGGCGCAGTTGGAGAGACCCAGTACTTC
>TRBJ2-1|-|TRBD1|TRBV4-3
CASSQDLGRARGPNEQFF
TGCGCCAGCAGCCAAGACCTCGGAAGGGCTAGGGGGCCCAATGAGCAGTTCTTC
>TRBJ2-3|-|TRBD2|TRBV20-1
CSAAASGRGDTQYF
TGCAGTGCAGCCGCTAGCGGGAGAGGGGATACGCAGTATTTT
>TRBJ2-5|few|TRBD2|TRBV7-2
CASSLALGAGSETQYF
TGTGCCAGCAGCTTAGCTTTGGGAGCGGGGTCAGAGACCCAGTACTTC
>TRBJ2-2|-|-|TRBV18
CASSPAGGANTGELFF
TGTGCCAGCTCACCCGCAGGAGGAGCGAACACCGGGGAGCTGTTTTTT
>TRBJ2-1|few|TRBD2|TRBV7-2
CASSLGGTSTYEQFF
TGTGCCAGCAGCTTAGGTGGGACTAGCACATATGAGCAGTTCTTC
>TRBJ2-5|few|TRBD2|TRBV10-3
CAISERGTSGRGETQYF
TGTGCCATCAGTGAGAGGGGGACTAGCGGGAGAGGAGAGACCCAGTACTTC
>TRBJ1-6|few|-|TRBV12-3/TRBV12-4
CASSLKAASPLHF
TGTGCCAGCAGTTTAAAGGCAGCTTCACCCCTCCACTTT
>TRBJ1-6|many|-|TRBV10-2
CASNPQPGSPLHF
TGCGCCAGCAATCCACAGCCGGGTTCACCCCTCCACTTT
>TRBJ1-2|many|-|TRBV7-2
CASSPSSREDGYTF
TGTGCCAGCAGCCCTTCGTCCAGGGAAGATGGCTACACCTTC
>TRBJ1-4|few|TRBD1|TRBV6-5
CASSYSRQGFEKLFF
TGTGCCAGCAGTTACTCCAGACAGGGTTTTGAAAAACTGTTTTTT
>TRBJ1-2|-|TRBD1|TRBV20-1
CSARDDRVGYTF
TGCAGTGCTAGAGACGACAGGGTTGGCTACACCTTC
>TRBJ2-1|many|-|TRBV5-1
CASRDLRAGRNEQFF
TGCGCCAGCAGAGATCTGAGGGCCGGACGAAATGAGCAGTTCTTC
>TRBJ2-1|-|TRBD1|TRBV24-1
CATSEGGFSYNEQFF
TGTGCCACCAGTGAAGGGGGCTTCTCCTACAATGAGCAGTTCTTC
>TRBJ2-1|few|-|TRBV5-4
CASSFAEGHNEQFF
TGTGCCAGCAGCTTTGCGGAGGGGCACAATGAGCAGTTCTTC
>TRBJ1-2|few|-|TRBV27
CASSPGGSGYGYTF
TGTGCCAGCAGCCCGGGGGGCTCGGGCTATGGCTACACCTTC
>TRBJ2-1|-|TRBD2|TRBV5-4
CASSSSGGTLYNEQFF
TGTGCCAGCAGCTCTAGCGGGGGTACCCTTTACAATGAGCAGTTCTTC
>TRBJ2-5|-|-|TRBV20-1
CSEIRGETQYF
TGCAGTGAAATCCGAGGCGAGACCCAGTACTTC
>TRBJ2-1|few|TRBD1|TRBV5-1
CASSFTGTGAYNEQFF
TGCGCCAGCAGTTTTACCGGGACAGGCGCGTACAATGAGCAGTTCTTC
>TRBJ2-3|few|TRBD2|TRBV6-5
CASSYTPAGGGAQDTQYF
TGTGCCAGCAGTTACACCCCTGCGGGCGGGGGGGCCCAAGATACGCAGTATTTT
>TRBJ2-7|-|-|TRBV7-8
CASSFLGGSYEQYF
TGTGCCAGCAGCTTCCTAGGCGGCTCCTACGAGCAGTACTTC
>TRBJ2-3|-|TRBD2|TRBV10-3
CAIKRLAGVGTDTQYF
TGTGCCATCAAGCGCTTAGCGGGAGTGGGAACAGATACGCAGTATTTT
>TRBJ2-3|many|-|TRBV5-1
CASSLDPTDTQYF
TGCGCCAGCAGCTTGGACCCCACAGATACGCAGTATTTT